This TCR beta chain appears in the sequencing data of a study of T cell changes during pregnancy in multiple sclerosis. Sequencing used immunoSEQ multiplex PCR; TCRdb keeps in-frame clones, though not all of them. Seen here are tens of thousands of clones, 85% to 95% observed once, and the top ten hold roughly 5.4%. The V end lost 2 bases, the J end lost 6 bases, and 17 bases lay between the germline ends. Germline V gene sequence: CDR1 LGHNA, CDR2 YSLEER. This CDR3 comprises 15 residues. The input for sequencing was CD8+ T cells from peripheral blood mononuclear cells, taken before pregnancy. The chain couples TRBV4-3 to TRBJ2-7; D uncertain. The receptor was isolated from a female donor with multiple sclerosis, enrolled in a pregnancy study. CDR3 nucleotide sequence: TGCGCCAGCAGCCAAAAGCAGGCCGCAAGTAGCGAGCAGTACTTC. Amino acids: CASSQKQAASSEQYF.